The source of this T cell receptor beta chain is a study of early stage breast cancer tumors. V lost 0 bases to trimming and J lost 4 bases; unmatched junction nucleotides: 4. This CDR3 is built from 15 residues. Germline assignment: CDR1 SGDLS and CDR2 YYNGEE. Sequenced by immunoSEQ multiplex PCR; TCRdb stores in-frame clones only, minus some. The table includes around 5,400 clones, roughly three quarters detected once. Sequenced material: breast tumor tissue. This chain links TRBV9 with TRBJ2-5, with 9 bases that match TRBD2. This clonotype was obtained from a person between 55 and 69 years old with breast cancer. CDR3 loop: CASSVGGGAGETQYF. In DNA, the CDR3 is TGTGCCAGCAGCGTAGGCGGGGGGGCGGGAGAGACCCAGTACTTC.